The 8 T cell receptor beta chains below come from one sample, sequenced in a study of blood T cells in healthy people across ages (dated by TCRdb to the mid-2010s). The method behind the library was 5' RACE. Sequencing was performed on an Illumina HiSeq 2500. A second roughly 7 to 11 cycle PCR used a sample-barcoded 5' primer and a J-beta primer mix. The public reads were reanalyzed by TCRdb: fastp trimming at Q25, MiXCR alignment, in-frame beta chains only. When rows share a CDR3 protein, they turn into one entry using the most common DNA and genes. Recorded for this sample are fewer than 900,000 distinct CDR3 sequences; about 34% of them occurred a single time. The ten biggest clones cover 10% to 15% of the sample. Sequenced: blood. The receptors were gathered from a man younger than 35 in good health.

The V gene is TRBV27, the J gene TRBJ2-1; the match to TRBD1 covers 7 bases. The CDR3 extends over 14 amino acids. Trimming at V came to 4 bases and at J to 6 bases, leaving 6 bases not matched to a gene. Germline V gene sequence: CDR1 MNHEY, CDR2 SMNVEV (reference sequence). CDR3: CASSWNRGRNEQFF. The CDR3, as DNA: TGTGCCAGCAGTTGGAACAGGGGTCGCAATGAGCAGTTCTTC.

This clonotype was detected only a few times. The rearrangement joins TRBV7-2 to TRBJ2-1, with a tentative D call TRBD1 (6 bases). Germline CDR1 SGHTA, CDR2 FQGNSA. The germline V and J ends were trimmed by 4 bases and 8 bases, with 9 bases remaining between them. This CDR3 contains 12 residues. CDR3: CASSSWTDEQFF. CDR3 DNA sequence: TGTGCCAGCAGCTCCTGGACAGATGAGCAGTTCTTC.

The chain employs TRBV6-5 and TRBJ2-3; D may be TRBD1 (6 bases). The CDR3 loop spans 13 amino acids. V lost 6 bases to trimming and J lost 3 bases, with 10 bases between them. The germline V gene encodes CDR1 MNHEY and CDR2 SVGAGI. The CDR3 sequence: CASRWQGTDTQYF. In DNA form, the CDR3 reads TGTGCCAGCAGGTGGCAGGGGACAGATACGCAGTATTTT.

The table lists this clonotype with a count of one. CDR3 sequence (DNA): TGTGCCAGCAGTTACTCTTTTAGCGGCCCTGAGGGTGAGCAGTTCTTC. Amino acid sequence: CASSYSFSGPEGEQFF. The V call is TRBV6-6, the J call TRBJ2-1, with D possibly matching TRBD2 (6 bases). Germline CDR1 MNHNY, CDR2 SVGAGI (reference sequence). V gave up 0 bases and J gave up 9 bases, with 18 bases separating them. This CDR3 has 16 amino acids.

Only a few counts were recorded for this clonotype. The chain has TRBV12-3 or TRBV12-4 and TRBJ2-1; a weak D match, TRBD2 (6 bases). V was cut by 6 bases and J by 6 bases, with 12 bases left in between. The CDR3 covers 13 residues. CDR3 loop: CASRRDGSNEQFF. The CDR3 coding sequence is TGTGCCAGCAGGCGGGACGGATCCAATGAGCAGTTCTTC.

The rearrangement uses TRBV20-1 and TRBJ2-5; either TRBD1 or TRBD2 may supply D (5 bases each). Germline lookup yields CDR1 DFQATT and CDR2 SNEGSKA (reference sequence). The CDR3 is 12 residues long. Trimming took off 2 bases at V and 11 bases at J, with 15 bases between the two ends. CDR3 sequence reads: CSARLGTYEQYF. CDR3 nucleotide sequence: TGCAGTGCTAGATTAGGGACGTATGAGCAGTACTTC.

The table lists this clonotype with many counts. The CDR3 DNA follows: TGCGCCAGCAGCTCCCGGGGGGCTGACACAGATACGCAGTATTTT. This encodes CASSSRGADTDTQYF. The chain has TRBV5-1 and TRBJ2-3; maybe TRBD2 (7 bases). This CDR3 contains 15 residues. Germline values: CDR1 SGHRS, CDR2 YFSETQ. The V and J ends lost 3 bases and 2 bases respectively, with 13 bases between them.

A few counts support this clonotype. Given a much more abundant clone one base away, this may be a read error. The chain is built from TRBV7-2 and TRBJ2-3, with 8 bases aligning to TRBD1. The CDR3 has 13 residues. Germline-derived CDR1 and CDR2 are SGHTA and FQGNSA. V trimming: 5 bases; J trimming: 4 bases; junction bases outside the gene matches: 2. The CDR3 nucleotides read TGTGCCAGCAGCGTGACAGGGGCAGATACGCAGTATTTT. Amino acids: CASSVTGADTQYF.